Each of the 31 T cell receptor beta chains below was sequenced from the same sample in a study of radiation and T cells in renal cell carcinoma. The data were produced by immunoSEQ multiplex PCR, yet TCRdb's version contains in-frame clones alone and is incomplete. Seen here are some 130,000 clones, 70% to 90% observed once, and the top ten hold around 2%. Documented time point: blood 2 weeks post-SBRT. The treatment was: 15 Gy SBRT to primary tumor, nephrectomy 4 weeks later. The source material was blood, sampled from a patient whose treatment included radiotherapy and nephrectomy. The source of these receptors is an older woman with renal cell carcinoma.

The V call is TRBV6-5, the J call TRBJ2-4, with D perhaps TRBD1 (6 bases). The CDR3 extends over 15 amino acids. In germline, CDR1 is MNHEY, CDR2 SVGAGI. Between the trimmed V and J ends, which lost 3 bases and 4 bases, there was a span of 13 bases. CDR3 coding DNA: TGTGCCAGCAGTTATAACAGGGTTGGTAAAAACATTCAGTACTTC. This sequence encodes CASSYNRVGKNIQYF.

This chain joins TRBV7-3 and TRBJ2-1, with 12 bases identical to TRBD2. Germline V CDR1 and CDR2: SGHTA, FQGTGA. This CDR3 contains 15 residues. V lost 4 bases and J lost 8; bases outside the gene matches: 6. CDR3 region: CASSSGLAGMDEQFF. As DNA, the CDR3 is TGTGCCAGCAGCTCAGGACTAGCGGGAATGGATGAGCAGTTCTTC.

The chain is built from TRBV29-1 and TRBJ1-1, with D uncertain. Trimming shortened V by 7 bases and J by 4 bases, and 19 bases separated the two germline ends. Germline values: CDR1 SQVTM, CDR2 ANQGSEA. The CDR3 has 14 residues. The CDR3 nucleotides are TGCAGCGGGGCCCGGGGAGGTGAGGGCACTGAAGCTTTCTTT. Its protein product is CSGARGGEGTEAFF.

The chain uses TRBV6-5 and TRBJ1-1, with TRBD1 matching 9 bases. The CDR3 spans 15 residues. The trim removed 6 bases at V and 4 bases at J, leaving 9 bases unmatched. Germline CDR1 and CDR2: MNHEY and SVGAGI. The CDR3 DNA reads TGTGCCAGCAGCCTACTGGCGGACAGGGGCACTGAAGCTTTCTTT. It translates to CASSLLADRGTEAFF.

This chain joins TRBV7-9 and TRBJ2-7; the D is unclear. Trimming shortened V by 3 bases and J by 5 bases, and 11 bases separated the two germline ends. CDR3 length equals 13 residues. Looked up from germline, CDR1 is SEHNR and CDR2 is FQNEAQ (reference sequence). CDR3 amino acids: CASSFPPANEQYF. CDR3 bases: TGTGCCAGCAGCTTCCCTCCAGCCAACGAGCAGTACTTC.

The rearrangement links TRBV10-1 to TRBJ1-1; D possibly corresponds to TRBD1 (5 bases). The germline V gene encodes CDR1 WNHNN and CDR2 SYGVQD (reference sequence). V was trimmed by 3 bases and J by 1 base, leaving 9 bases between them. The CDR3 totals 14 residues. CDR3 amino acids: CASSDQGANTEAFF. DNA of the CDR3: TGCGCCAGCAGTGACCAGGGAGCGAACACTGAAGCTTTCTTT.

This clone was counted a few times. This chain links TRBV7-9 with TRBJ1-3; D call uncertain. Germline V lookup: CDR1 SEHNR, CDR2 FQNEAQ (reference sequence). The CDR3 sequence is 14 residues long. V shed 5 bases and J shed 0 bases, with 8 bases lying between them. CDR3 sequence reads: CASSKDVSGNTIYF. For the CDR3, the DNA is TGTGCCAGCAGCAAAGATGTCTCTGGAAACACCATATATTTT.

The rearrangement links TRBV19 to TRBJ1-1; D unresolved. The V and J ends lost 11 bases and 6 bases respectively, with 22 bases between them. The germline CDR1 and CDR2 sequences are LNHDA and SQIVND (reference sequence). The CDR3 sequence is 14 residues long. This CDR3 reads CASNREARSAEAFF. CDR3 in DNA: TGTGCCTCGAACCGGGAGGCCAGGAGCGCTGAAGCTTTCTTT.

V usage is TRBV12-5 and J usage is TRBJ2-5; 12 nucleotides agree with TRBD1. V lost 3 bases, J lost 5 bases, and 10 bases stayed unmatched. The length of the CDR3 is 17 residues. CDR1 is LGHNT and CDR2 is FRNRAP in the germline V gene. CDR3 sequence (DNA): TGTGCTAGTGGTTTCAACACCGGGACAGGGGGCAAGGAGACCCAGTACTTC. It is translated as CASGFNTGTGGKETQYF.

The genes are TRBV21-1 and TRBJ2-7; TRBD1 was called by the table and not checked on the DNA. TRBV21-1 is a recognized pseudogene. The CDR3 contains 15 residues. This CDR3 is CASSKRDRSSYEQYF. The CDR3 DNA sequence: TGTGCCAGCAGCAAACGGGACAGGTCCTCCTACGAGCAGTACTTC.

The DNA for the CDR3 is TGTGCCAGCAAGGGCCAGGGACGGGCTTATCACGAGCAGTACTTC. Translating it yields CASKGQGRAYHEQYF. The gene calls are TRBV6-5 and TRBJ2-7; D may match TRBD1 or TRBD2 (5 bases each). Trimming removed 7 bases from V and 5 bases from J, with 21 bases in between. CDR1 is MNHEY and CDR2 is SVGAGI in the germline V gene. This CDR3 contains 15 residues.

V and J are TRBV9 and TRBJ1-1; TRBD1 might be the D (6 bases). CDR3 length: 13 residues. The germline V gene encodes CDR1 SGDLS and CDR2 YYNGEE. With 3 bases removed from V and 3 bases from J, the gap between germline ends came to 9 bases. CDR3 bases: TGTGCCAGCAGCGGAGGGGGGGACACTGAAGCTTTCTTT. Translated, it gives CASSGGGDTEAFF.

The V and J genes are TRBV9 and TRBJ2-5; TRBD1 or TRBD2 may be the D gene (5 bases each). This CDR3 has 13 amino acids. In germline, CDR1 is SGDLS, CDR2 YYNGEE. With 3 bases removed from V and 0 bases from J, the gap between germline ends came to 6 bases. CDR3 nucleotide sequence: TGTGCCAGCAGCGGGGGGAACCAAGAGACCCAGTACTTC. Translating it yields CASSGGNQETQYF.

This clone showed up just once. The chain has TRBV7-2 and TRBJ2-7; D perhaps matches TRBD1 (5 bases). The CDR3 length is 12 residues. V shed 3 bases and J shed 7 bases, with 10 bases lying between them. The germline CDR1 and CDR2 sequences are SGHTA and FQGNSA. The CDR3 protein is CASSFGKGEQYF. In nucleotides, the CDR3 is TGTGCCAGCAGCTTCGGAAAGGGGGAGCAGTACTTC.

The chain has TRBV6-1 and TRBJ1-3; possibly TRBD1 for D (6 bases). V was shortened by 0 bases and J by 8 bases, with 20 bases between the two germline ends. The CDR3 is 17 residues long. Germline V gene data show CDR1 as MNHNS and CDR2 as SASEGT. In nucleotides, the CDR3 is TGTGCCAGCAGTGAAGCGGGGGCAGGGAGGTCGGCTGACACCATATATTTT. Translated, it gives CASSEAGAGRSADTIYF.

This chain connects TRBV9 to TRBJ2-5; 9 nucleotides match TRBD1. Germline CDR1 is SGDLS and CDR2 is YYNGEE. The ends lost 4 bases at V and 0 bases at J; junction bases unmatched: 10. There are 17 residues in the CDR3. The CDR3 spells CASSPRTGQGNQETQYF. Here the CDR3 DNA reads TGTGCCAGCAGCCCCCGGACAGGACAGGGGAACCAAGAGACCCAGTACTTC.

The chain employs TRBV7-3 and TRBJ2-2; 8 bases are shared with TRBD2. From germline, CDR1 is SGHTA and CDR2 FQGTGA. Unmatched junction bases numbered 6, after V lost 6 bases and J lost 0 bases. This CDR3 is 16 amino acids long. The CDR3 sequence: CASSVTSGSNTGELFF. The CDR3 nucleotides are TGTGCCAGCAGTGTTACTAGCGGTTCGAACACCGGGGAGCTGTTTTTT.

The chain recombines TRBV6-5 with TRBJ2-7, with 10 bases fitting TRBD1. The CDR3 runs to 13 residues. V lost 8 bases and J lost 6; bases outside the gene matches: 7. Germline CDR1 is MNHEY and CDR2 is SVGAGI. The CDR3 DNA reads as TGTGCCAGCCTGGGACAGGGGTCTCGCGAGCAGTACTTC. This gives the protein CASLGQGSREQYF.

This clone came up many times. The chain is built from TRBV9 and TRBJ1-2; TRBD1 is a possible D gene (5 bases). This CDR3 spans 11 amino acids. Trimming took off 3 bases at V and 12 bases at J, with 12 bases between the two ends. CDR1 and CDR2 from the germline V gene are SGDLS and YYNGEE. This chain's CDR3 is CASSGRDDHTF. The CDR3 nucleotides read TGTGCCAGCAGCGGACGGGACGACCACACCTTC.

The chain carries TRBV7-2 and TRBJ1-6; unclear D gene. Trimming pared 9 bases from V and 5 bases from J, leaving 23 bases between. The CDR3 covers 17 residues. Per germline, CDR1 SGHTA and CDR2 FQGNSA. CDR3 DNA: TGTGCCAGTCACCTAGGTATAGTCTCCTGGGATAATTCACCCCTCCACTTT. Translation: CASHLGIVSWDNSPLHF.

This clone has just one count. V is TRBV7-8 and J is TRBJ2-7; D perhaps matches TRBD2 (7 bases). Germline assignment: CDR1 SGHVS and CDR2 FQNEAQ. This CDR3 comprises 15 residues. V was clipped by 6 bases and J by 0 bases, with 15 bases between them. The CDR3 protein is CASRGGGHPSYEQYF. DNA for the CDR3: TGTGCCAGCAGAGGCGGGGGCCACCCCTCCTACGAGCAGTACTTC. The full variable domain, with the rest looked up from reference TRBV7-8 and TRBJ2-7, is GAGVSQSPRYKVAKRGQDVALRCDPISGHVSLFWYQQALGQGPEFLTYFQNEAQLDKSGLPSDRFFAERPEGSVSTLKIQRTQQEDSAVYLCASRGGGHPSYEQYFGPGTRLTVT.

This chain uses TRBV7-9 with TRBJ2-5; D uncertain. The V and J ends lost 6 bases and 5 bases respectively, with 10 bases between them. From germline, CDR1 is SEHNR and CDR2 FQNEAQ (reference sequence). The CDR3 covers 12 residues. CDR3: CASRPVSETQYF. The CDR3 DNA sequence: TGTGCCAGCAGGCCCGTGTCTGAGACCCAGTACTTC.

The rearrangement uses TRBV9 and TRBJ2-5, with TRBD2 identical over 15 bases. The CDR3 extends over 17 amino acids. In germline, CDR1 is SGDLS, CDR2 YYNGEE. The trim removed 4 bases at V and 2 bases at J, leaving 6 bases unmatched. The CDR3 nucleotides read TGTGCCAGCAGCCCGGGACTAGCGGGAGGCACACAAGAGACCCAGTACTTC. Translation gives CASSPGLAGGTQETQYF.

This clone was counted only a few times. V usage is TRBV4-1 and J usage is TRBJ2-1; D remains unclear. CDR3 length: 14 residues. Germline CDR1 and CDR2: MGHRA and YSYEKL. The germline V and J ends were trimmed by 0 bases and 1 base, with 4 bases remaining between them. The CDR3 protein is CASSQDGSYNEQFF. In DNA, the CDR3 is TGCGCCAGCAGCCAAGATGGGTCCTACAATGAGCAGTTCTTC.

The rearrangement joins TRBV5-8 to TRBJ1-3; D gene unclear. Germline loops: CDR1 SGHTS, CDR2 YDEGEE. Between the trimmed V and J ends, which lost 0 bases and 0 bases, there was a span of 7 bases. CDR3 size: 15 residues. The CDR3 sequence: CASSLEGFSGNTIYF. The CDR3 nucleotides read TGTGCCAGCAGCTTGGAAGGGTTCTCTGGAAACACCATATATTTT.

This clone appeared a few times. The genes are TRBV30 and TRBJ1-5, with D possibly TRBD1 on 6 matching bases. CDR1 and CDR2 from the germline V gene are GTSNPN and SVGIG (reference sequence). The CDR3 is 18 amino acids. V was cut by 0 bases and J by 4 bases, with 22 bases left in between. The CDR3 region is CAWSVHGFQGNRNQPQHF. Written as DNA, the CDR3 is TGTGCCTGGAGTGTACATGGATTTCAGGGGAATAGGAATCAGCCCCAGCATTTT.

The rearrangement links TRBV28 to TRBJ1-4, with D hard to call. CDR3 length equals 14 residues. The ends were cut back, 5 bases at V and 4 bases at J, with 11 bases in the middle. Germline V CDR1 and CDR2: MDHEN, SYDVKM. Written as DNA, the CDR3 is TGTGCCAGCAGTCAACAGTGGGGTAATGAAAAACTGTTTTTT. Translating it yields CASSQQWGNEKLFF.

The chain couples TRBV27 to TRBJ2-7, with 10 bases matching TRBD1. The length of the CDR3 is 17 residues. V trimming: 5 bases; J trimming: 2 bases; junction bases outside the gene matches: 12. Germline-derived CDR1 and CDR2 are MNHEY and SMNVEV (reference sequence). CDR3 sequence (DNA): TGTGCCAGCAGTAGAGACTTAACCGGGACAGGGGCCTACGAGCAGTACTTC. It specifies CASSRDLTGTGAYEQYF.

This sequence joins TRBV28 and TRBJ1-4, with D possibly TRBD1 on 5 matching bases. Trimming took off 8 bases at V and 6 bases at J, with 16 bases between the two ends. From germline, CDR1 is MDHEN and CDR2 SYDVKM. There are 14 residues in the CDR3. The chain's CDR3 is CASRHHGTDEKLFF. CDR3 nucleotide sequence: TGTGCCAGCCGCCATCACGGGACGGATGAAAAACTGTTTTTT.

This chain links TRBV2 with TRBJ1-2; D perhaps matches TRBD1 (5 bases). The V gene lost 1 base and the J gene lost 4 bases, with 13 bases spanning the gap. This CDR3 contains 15 residues. Germline values: CDR1 SNHLY, CDR2 FYNNEI. CDR3 bases: TGTGCCAGCAGTGAAGGGATCCCGAGGGGCTATGGCTACACCTTC. Amino acid sequence: CASSEGIPRGYGYTF.

This chain uses TRBV10-3 with TRBJ1-2; D is perhaps TRBD1 (5 bases). V lost 6 bases and J lost 3, with 14 bases in between. Germline-derived CDR1 and CDR2 are ENHRY and SYGVKD. This CDR3 comprises 14 residues. The DNA of the CDR3 is TGTGCCATCAGCTTCCAGGGAGGTGACTATGGCTACACCTTC. It encodes CAISFQGGDYGYTF.